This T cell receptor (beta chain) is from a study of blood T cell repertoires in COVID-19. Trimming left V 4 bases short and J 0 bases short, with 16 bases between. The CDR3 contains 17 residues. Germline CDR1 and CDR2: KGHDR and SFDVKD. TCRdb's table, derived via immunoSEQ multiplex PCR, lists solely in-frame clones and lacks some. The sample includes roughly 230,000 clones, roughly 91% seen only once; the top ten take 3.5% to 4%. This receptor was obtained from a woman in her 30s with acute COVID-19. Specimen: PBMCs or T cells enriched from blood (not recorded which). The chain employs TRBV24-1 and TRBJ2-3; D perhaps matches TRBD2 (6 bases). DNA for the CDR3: TGTGCCACCAGTGACATGGGACTGGCAGGTAGCACAGATACGCAGTATTTT. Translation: CATSDMGLAGSTDTQYF.